The TCR beta chain under discussion was sequenced for a study of cytomegalovirus exposure and HLA in healthy donors. Donors showed nominal health when sampled, although they likely had unrecorded immune exposures. PCR was performed using 60 Vbeta and 13 Jbeta primers. TCRdb's table, derived via immunoSEQ multiplex PCR, lists solely in-frame clones and lacks some. This table has around 130,000 clones, 60% to 75% appearing once. Germline V CDR1 and CDR2: MRHNA, SNTAGT. V shed 5 bases, J shed 6 bases, and the junction held 2 bases outside the gene matches. The CDR3 length is 14 residues. The sample holds one count of this clone.

This receptor was obtained from a woman aged 45-60 years in good health and CMV-seropositive. The specimen sequenced was PBMCs. This chain uses TRBV6-4 with TRBJ2-1; TRBD2 matches 12 bases. Here the CDR3 DNA reads TGTGCCAGCAGTCTAGCGGGGGGGCGCAATGAGCAGTTCTTC. Its protein is CASSLAGGRNEQFF.